This is a list of T cell receptor beta chains from one sample in a study of primary melanoma T cells and metastatic recurrence. Profiling relied on immunoSEQ multiplex PCR, and the TCRdb table lists in-frame clones only, not all of them. The sample yields about 280 clones, approximately 70% seen once. Sequencing was done on a sample of melanoma tumor tissue. These receptors came from a human donor with melanoma. Both conserved end residues are part of each CDR3. The D gene is left open where the match is weak. Not all rows give a size; the values are once, few, many and, for expanded clones, a class.

J | D | V | size | DNA | CDR3
TRBJ1-2 | TRBD1 | TRBV29-1 | - | TGCAGCGCGAGGGACAGAGACTATGGCTACACCTTC | CSARDRDYGYTF
TRBJ2-5 | - | TRBV6-8 | - | TGTGCCAGCAGGCCTCCGGGACGGGGGAGCCAAGAGACCCAGTACTTC | CASRPPGRGSQETQYF
TRBJ2-3 | TRBD2 | TRBV5-1 | once | TGCGCCAGCAGCCCACCCCGCGGGACTAGTATGACAGATACGCAGTATTTT | CASSPPRGTSMTDTQYF
TRBJ2-7 | TRBD2 | TRBV19 | - | TGTGCCAGTAGCGGAACTAGCGGGAGTAACGAGCAGTACTTC | CASSGTSGSNEQYF
TRBJ2-1 | - | TRBV6-8 | - | TGTGCCAGCGGGGCGGGTTACTCCTACAATGAGCAGTTCTTC | CASGAGYSYNEQFF
TRBJ2-3 | - | TRBV28 | once | TGTGCCAGCAGCCCTACAGGACGCACAGATACGCAGTATTTT | CASSPTGRTDTQYF
TRBJ1-5 | - | TRBV28 | - | TGTGCCAGCAGTTCCATGACCGTACTAGGCAATCAGCCCCAGCATTTT | CASSSMTVLGNQPQHF
TRBJ1-1 | - | TRBV28 | - | TGTGCCAGCAGTTTGTCTCGGACGGTGAACACTGAAGCTTTCTTT | CASSLSRTVNTEAFF
TRBJ2-6 | TRBD2 | TRBV6-8 | once | TGTGCCAGCAGTTACCGGCTAGCGGGAGGACTCGGATCTGGGGCCAACGTCCTGACTTTC | CASSYRLAGGLGSGANVLTF
TRBJ2-7 | TRBD2 | TRBV29-1 | - | TGCAGCGTTGAAGGCGGGGCGGGAGATTTCGAGCAGTACTTC | CSVEGGAGDFEQYF
TRBJ1-1 | TRBD1 | TRBV23-1 | - | TGCGCCAGCAGCCAAGATTCACAGGGGCTTCCTGAAGCTTTCTTT | CASSQDSQGLPEAFF
TRBJ2-3 | TRBD2 | TRBV18 | - | TGTGCCAGCTCATCCTTAGCGGGATCTAGCACAGATACGCAGTATTTT | CASSSLAGSSTDTQYF
TRBJ2-7 | TRBD2 | TRBV11-3 | - | TGTGCCAGCAGCTTGCCACGGGAGGGCCTATACGAGCAGTATTTC | CASSLPREGLYEQYF
TRBJ2-7 | TRBD1 | TRBV23-1 | once | TGCGCCAGCAGCCCTGGACAGGGGGCCTACGAGCAGTACTTC | CASSPGQGAYEQYF
TRBJ1-5 | - | TRBV6-8 | few | TGTGCCAGCAGTTACGGGGGTTTTCAGCCCCAGCATTTT | CASSYGGFQPQHF
TRBJ2-6 | - | TRBV6-8 | - | TGTGCCAGCAACAAGGGGGGCCCCTCTGGGGCCAACGTCCTGACTTTC | CASNKGGPSGANVLTF
TRBJ2-7 | - | TRBV5-1 | - | TGCGCCAGCAGCTTTCGCTCTGAGTTCGAGCGCCCCTACGAGCAGTACTTC | CASSFRSEFERPYEQYF
TRBJ2-2 | - | TRBV23-1 | - | TGCGCCAGCAGCCAAGGGTTCCCCCCGGGCGGCGGGACCACCGGGGAGCTGTTTTTT | CASSQGFPPGGGTTGELFF
TRBJ1-2 | - | TRBV18 | few | TGTGCCAGCTCACCAGAGGCAGGGTGGCACTATGGCTACACCTTC | CASSPEAGWHYGYTF
TRBJ2-1 | TRBD2 | TRBV15 | - | TGTGCCACCAGCAGAGACTACTTCCGGGACTACTACTACAATGAGCAGTTCTTC | CATSRDYFRDYYYNEQFF
TRBJ2-2 | - | TRBV19 | - | TGTGCCAGTAGTATCAGGACTTTCACCGGGGAGCTGTTTTTT | CASSIRTFTGELFF
TRBJ1-5 | - | TRBV18 | - | TGTGCCAGCTCACCACGGGTAGACTCGCGTCAGCCCCAGCATTTT | CASSPRVDSRQPQHF
TRBJ1-4 | - | TRBV19 | few | TGTGCCAGTAGTGGCAGGAAGGGTGAAAAACTGTTTTTT | CASSGRKGEKLFF
TRBJ1-5 | - | TRBV6-8 | - | TGTGCCAGCAGTGACGGACCGGGCAATCAGCCCCAGCATTTT | CASSDGPGNQPQHF
TRBJ1-1 | - | TRBV19 | - | TGTGCCAGTAGTATATATGAGGGGGGCACTGAAGCTTTCTTT | CASSIYEGGTEAFF
TRBJ2-7 | - | TRBV11-3 | few | TGTGCCAGCAGCTTCCTAAATAGTCCCTACGAGCAGTACTTC | CASSFLNSPYEQYF
TRBJ2-1 | TRBD2 | TRBV19 | - | TGTGCCAGTAGTATAGGGCCCGCTAGCGGGAGTCTGTTCTTC | CASSIGPASGSLFF
TRBJ2-1 | TRBD2 | TRBV11-3 | - | TGTGCCAGCAGCACACTAGCGGGGGGGTACAATGAGCAGTTCTTC | CASSTLAGGYNEQFF
TRBJ2-7 | - | TRBV29-1 | - | TGCAGCGCGGGAGTGATGGGGGCCTACGAGCAGTACTTC | CSAGVMGAYEQYF
TRBJ2-7 | - | TRBV19 | few | TGTGCCAGTAGTATCGGACAATTCTACGAGCAGTACTTC | CASSIGQFYEQYF
TRBJ2-7 | TRBD2 | TRBV15 | - | TGTGCCACCAGCAGGGGGGGGACTAGCGGGAGGGCCGCTGACGAGCAGTACTTC | CATSRGGTSGRAADEQYF
TRBJ2-7 | TRBD2 | TRBV28 | - | TGTGCCAGCAGTTTATTGTTAGTAGCGGGAGCCTACGAGCAGTACTTC | CASSLLLVAGAYEQYF
TRBJ2-2 | - | TRBV5-1 | - | TGCGCCAGCAGCTTTCCCCAGAACACCGGGGAGCTGTTTTTT | CASSFPQNTGELFF
TRBJ2-2 | TRBD1 | TRBV18 | few | TGTGCCAGCTCACGACAGGGGACGGTCGGGAACACCGGGGAGCTGTTTTTT | CASSRQGTVGNTGELFF
TRBJ2-5 | TRBD2 | TRBV15 | - | TGTGCCACCAGCAGAGCTTGGGTGGCGGGAGGCAACTTAAACGAGGCCCGAGAGACCCAGTACTTC | CATSRAWVAGGNLNEARETQYF
TRBJ2-7 | TRBD2 | TRBV18 | - | TGTGCCAGCTCCCGTAGCGGGAGCTCCTACGAGCAGTACTTC | CASSRSGSSYEQYF
TRBJ2-1 | - | TRBV10-2 | - | TGCGCCAGCAGTGTTGTGGCCAATGAGCAGTTCTTC | CASSVVANEQFF
TRBJ2-3 | TRBD2 | TRBV11-3 | few | TGTGCCAGCAGCTTAGGGACTAGCGGCACAGATACGCAGTATTTT | CASSLGTSGTDTQYF
TRBJ1-4 | TRBD1 | TRBV6-8 | - | TGTGCCAGCAGCCAGAACAGGGACAGAAAACTGTTTTTT | CASSQNRDRKLFF
TRBJ2-1 | - | TRBV11-3 | - | TGTGCCAGCAGCTTACTGGTGGGAAGCTATGAGCAGTTCTTC | CASSLLVGSYEQFF
TRBJ2-1 | - | TRBV19 | - | TGTGCCAGTAGTATAGGAAGAAATGAGCAGTTCTTC | CASSIGRNEQFF
TRBJ2-3 | TRBD1 | TRBV19 | - | TGTGCCAGTAGTACGACAGGGTTTTCAGATACGCAGTATTTT | CASSTTGFSDTQYF
TRBJ1-3 | - | TRBV28 | - | TGTGCCAGCAGCTCGACAGTCTCTGGAAACACCATATATTTT | CASSSTVSGNTIYF
TRBJ2-2 | - | TRBV10-2 | - | TGCGCCAGCAGTGAGTACCCGATCACCGGGGAGCTGTTTTTT | CASSEYPITGELFF
TRBJ1-3 | - | TRBV10-2 | - | TGCGCCAGCAGTGAAGGGGACGGCTCTGGAAACACCATATATTTT | CASSEGDGSGNTIYF
TRBJ2-1 | - | TRBV28 | - | TGTGCCAGCAGTTTATCTGGCTCCTACAATGAGCAGTTCTTC | CASSLSGSYNEQFF
TRBJ2-1 | TRBD2 | TRBV4-1 | - | TGCGCCAGCAGCCAAGCCGACGGGACTAGCGGTGAGCAGTTCTTC | CASSQADGTSGEQFF
TRBJ1-2 | - | TRBV6-8 | once | TGTGCCAGCACTAAGTGGAGGGGCGGCTCGAAATTCTATGGCTACACCTTC | CASTKWRGGSKFYGYTF
TRBJ2-3 | - | TRBV29-1 | few | TGCAGCGTTGACCGGACTTTTGGAGATACGCAGTATTTT | CSVDRTFGDTQYF
TRBJ2-4 | TRBD1 | TRBV6-8 | - | TGTGCCATCAGTCCCGGGACAGGGGGGACCAACTTAGCCAAAAACATTCAGTACTTC | CAISPGTGGTNLAKNIQYF